These 20 T cell receptor beta chains were all obtained from the same sample, sequenced in a study of cytomegalovirus exposure and HLA in healthy donors. Primers for the PCR totalled 60 Vbeta and 13 Jbeta. TCRdb keeps only in-frame clones here, not all; method: immunoSEQ multiplex PCR. The repertoire includes over 95,000 clones, 60% to 80% of them detected once, and 2% to 2.5% sits in the top ten. What was sequenced was PBMCs. The receptors derive from a human donor in good health.

This clone has just a few counts. The V and J genes are TRBV19 and TRBJ1-1, with 11 bases lining up with TRBD1. Germline V gene data show CDR1 as LNHDA and CDR2 as SQIVND (reference sequence). The V gene end was trimmed by 3 bases and the J gene end by 0 bases; junction bases not matched to a gene: 3. The CDR3 length is 16 residues. CDR3 bases: TGTGCCAGTAGTATTGGGACAGGGGGTTTGAACACTGAAGCTTTCTTT. The encoded protein is CASSIGTGGLNTEAFF.

This chain uses TRBV7-9 with TRBJ1-2; 8 nucleotides line up with TRBD1. The CDR3 spans 14 residues. Per germline, CDR1 SEHNR and CDR2 FQNEAQ (reference sequence). The ends lost 5 bases at V and 4 bases at J; junction bases unmatched: 6. For the CDR3, the DNA is TGTGCCAGCAGCGTCGACAGGGGAAGCTATGGCTACACCTTC. Its protein is CASSVDRGSYGYTF. The full variable domain, rest sourced from reference TRBV7-9 and TRBJ1-2, is DTGVSQNPRHKITKRGQNVTFRCDPISEHNRLYWYRQTLGQGPEFLTYFQNEAQLEKSRLLSDRFSAERPKGSFSTLEIQRTEQGDSAMYLCASSVDRGSYGYTFGSGTRLTVV.

The chain has TRBV7-2 and TRBJ2-3, with D perhaps TRBD2 (6 bases). With 1 base removed from V and 0 bases from J, the gap between germline ends came to 11 bases. Germline CDR1 SGHTA, CDR2 FQGNSA. CDR3 length equals 16 residues. DNA of the CDR3: TGTGCCAGCAGCTTAGACTCTAGCGTGAGCACAGATACGCAGTATTTT. Residues: CASSLDSSVSTDTQYF.

The chain recombines TRBV29-1 with TRBJ2-7, with D possibly matching TRBD1 (5 bases). V gave up 4 bases and J gave up 0 bases, with 16 bases separating them. The CDR3 sequence is 15 residues long. Germline V gene sequence: CDR1 SQVTM, CDR2 ANQGSEA. The CDR3 nucleotides are TGCAGCGTTGTCCCAACAGGCATTAGCTCCTACGAGCAGTACTTC. Translating gives CSVVPTGISSYEQYF.

This clone was seen a few times. The chain combines TRBV28 with TRBJ2-7, with D maybe TRBD2 (6 bases). The germline CDR1 and CDR2 sequences are MDHEN and SYDVKM. V dropped 4 bases and J dropped 3 bases, with 13 bases sitting between them. The CDR3 is 14 residues long. The CDR3 spells CASSSLWGVYEQYF. CDR3 DNA: TGTGCCAGCAGTTCCCTCTGGGGGGTCTACGAGCAGTACTTC.

In regard to this clone: Additional DNA sequences in this sample encode the identical CDR3. J is TRBJ1-1 and V is TRBV7-2; no definite D call. With 1 base removed from V and 2 bases from J, the gap between germline ends came to 14 bases. The CDR3 is made up of 16 amino acids. The germline V gene encodes CDR1 SGHTA and CDR2 FQGNSA. The CDR3 DNA reads as TGTGCCAGCAGCTTAGTCGGTGAGGGCCTAAACACTGAAGCTTTCTTT. Amino acid sequence: CASSLVGEGLNTEAFF. Full variable domain (outside the CDR3, taken from reference TRBV7-2 and TRBJ1-1): GAGVSQSPSNKVTEKGKDVELRCDPISGHTALYWYRQSLGQGLEFLIYFQGNSAPDKSGLPSDRFSAERTGGSVSTLTIQRTQQEDSAVYLCASSLVGEGLNTEAFFGQGTRLTVV.

The V gene is TRBV7-2, the J gene TRBJ2-5; 7 bases map to TRBD1. CDR3 length equals 13 residues. The junction had 7 bases not matched to a gene; V was cut back by 7 bases and J by 5 bases. Germline assignment: CDR1 SGHTA and CDR2 FQGNSA. Written as DNA, the CDR3 is TGTGCCAGCAAGGGCAGGGGGAAGGAGACCCAGTACTTC. It is translated as CASKGRGKETQYF.

This chain connects TRBV7-6 to TRBJ2-1; D call uncertain. This CDR3 has 17 amino acids. The V end lost 0 bases, the J end lost 0 bases, and 12 bases lay between the germline ends. Per germline, CDR1 SGHVS and CDR2 FNYEAQ. CDR3 DNA: TGTGCCAGCAGCTTAGCGCAAACGGTAAACTCCTACAATGAGCAGTTCTTC. Protein: CASSLAQTVNSYNEQFF.

The chain combines TRBV21-1 with TRBJ2-7; the table's D gene call, TRBD1, was not cross checked with the DNA. TRBV21-1 is a listed pseudogene. The CDR3 sequence is 14 residues long. The CDR3 DNA is TGTGCCAGCAGCACAGGGTCAACTTCCTACGAGCAGTACTTC. It encodes CASSTGSTSYEQYF.

The chain joins TRBV10-2 to TRBJ2-5; D is undetermined. The CDR3 runs 15 residues. CDR1 and CDR2 from the germline V gene are WSHSY and SAAADI. V shed 0 bases and J shed 3 bases, with 11 bases lying between them. CDR3 sequence: CASSESMLLEETQYF. The CDR3 region has the DNA TGCGCCAGCAGTGAGTCGATGCTGTTAGAAGAGACCCAGTACTTC.

The chain joins TRBV28 to TRBJ1-2, with D possibly matching TRBD1 (5 bases). Deletions cut 7 bases from V and 5 bases from J, with 11 bases between. The CDR3 contains 12 residues. Germline V gives CDR1 MDHEN, CDR2 SYDVKM. Written as DNA, the CDR3 is TGTGCCAGCATCTCCGGGGGTTATGGCTACACCTTC. This codes for CASISGGYGYTF.

This chain uses TRBV7-2 with TRBJ2-2; a weak D match, TRBD2 (5 bases). The CDR3 totals 16 residues. Germline CDR1 is SGHTA and CDR2 is FQGNSA. Trimming stripped 6 bases from V and 4 bases from J, with 18 bases between. CDR3 residues: CASSFKSGLITGELFF. DNA of the CDR3: TGTGCCAGCAGTTTCAAATCTGGACTTATCACCGGGGAGCTGTTTTTT.

The V and J genes are TRBV7-2 and TRBJ1-4; D remains unclear. Germline CDR1 SGHTA, CDR2 FQGNSA. CDR3 length: 14 amino acids. V lost 5 bases to trimming and J lost 0 bases, with 7 bases between them. This CDR3 is CASSPRATNEKLFF. The CDR3 region has the DNA TGTGCCAGCAGCCCGAGAGCAACTAATGAAAAACTGTTTTTT.

The chain couples TRBV4-2 to TRBJ2-7, with TRBD1 as a possible D gene (6 bases). The V end lost 4 bases, the J end lost 0 bases, and 34 bases lay between the germline ends. From germline, CDR1 is LGHNA and CDR2 YNFKEQ. The CDR3 totals 22 residues. CDR3 sequence: CASSPRFRGPGTSPRSSYEQYF. Here the CDR3 DNA reads TGTGCCAGCAGCCCACGATTTAGGGGCCCCGGGACATCGCCGAGGAGCTCCTACGAGCAGTACTTC.

This chain uses TRBV5-1 with TRBJ2-2; 8 bases agree with TRBD1. In germline, CDR1 is SGHRS, CDR2 YFSETQ. J was trimmed by 4 bases and V by 3 bases; bases with no gene match: 2. The CDR3 covers 14 residues. CDR3 sequence (DNA): TGCGCCAGCAGCTCGGGACAGGTCACCGGGGAGCTGTTTTTT. This gives the protein CASSSGQVTGELFF. The whole variable domain, remainder taken from reference TRBV5-1 and TRBJ2-2, is KAGVTQTPRYLIKTRGQQVTLSCSPISGHRSVSWYQQTPGQGLQFLFEYFSETQRNKGNFPGRFSGRQFSNSRSEMNVSTLELGDSALYLCASSSGQVTGELFFGEGSRLTVL.

The genes are TRBV7-9 and TRBJ2-1, with D possibly matching TRBD2 (6 bases). Germline V gene sequence: CDR1 SEHNR, CDR2 FQNEAQ (reference sequence). The length of the CDR3 is 15 residues. Trimming removed 8 bases at V and 4 bases at J, with 18 bases between. CDR3 bases: TGTGCCAGCGGCCGCCCGGGAGAGGGATACAATGAGCAGTTCTTC. Amino acids: CASGRPGEGYNEQFF.

The chain couples TRBV10-2 to TRBJ2-5; 13 bases map to TRBD2. From germline, CDR1 is WSHSY and CDR2 SAAADI. CDR3 length: 15 residues. With 7 bases clipped from V and 3 bases from J, the junction kept 5 bases outside the gene matches. This CDR3 is CASNSGLAGEETQYF. The DNA of the CDR3 is TGCGCCAGCAATTCCGGACTAGCGGGAGAAGAGACCCAGTACTTC.

This clone has a single count. This chain's CDR3 is CASSGTGGRNEQFF. The CDR3 region has the DNA TGTGCCAGCAGCGGGACAGGGGGCCGCAATGAGCAGTTCTTC. The V call is TRBV28, the J call TRBJ2-1; 12 bases fit TRBD1. In germline, CDR1 is MDHEN, CDR2 SYDVKM. The trim removed 6 bases at V and 6 bases at J, leaving 3 bases unmatched. There are 14 residues in the CDR3.

The chain is built from TRBV6-5 and TRBJ1-1, with D perhaps TRBD1 (5 bases). The CDR3 length is 14 residues. CDR1 MNHEY and CDR2 SVGAGI come from the germline V gene. The V end lost 6 bases, the J end lost 1 base, and 12 bases lay between the germline ends. The CDR3 region has the DNA TGTGCCAGCAGACGGGGGGGGAAGAACACTGAAGCTTTCTTT. This gives the protein CASRRGGKNTEAFF.

To note about this clone: This same CDR3 is encoded by further DNA sequences in the sample. The chain couples TRBV6-1 to TRBJ2-7; 9 bases are shared with TRBD1. CDR1 and CDR2 (germline): MNHNS, SASEGT. This CDR3 is 15 amino acids long. Trimming at V came to 6 bases and at J to 1 base, leaving 7 bases not matched to a gene. CDR3 bases: TGTGCCAGCAGCCCCGGGACAGGGTCGTCCTACGAGCAGTACTTC. Protein: CASSPGTGSSYEQYF.